This T cell receptor beta chain appears in the sequencing data of a study of T cells after yellow fever vaccination (dated by TCRdb to the late 2010s). About the investigation overall: Libraries from fractions with low cell numbers were prepared with the SMART-Seq v4 Ultra Low Input RNA kit. To track T-cell clones before and after primary and booster YFV17D yellow fever vaccination, bulk TCR alpha and beta repertoires were sequenced longitudinally. Two healthy male donors, one aged 18 to 29 and one aged 30 to 39 years, were included in the cohort. Bulk PBMC replicates and cell subsets were isolated from blood drawn at multiple timepoints before and after both primary and secondary immunization. What the research found in general, with its limitations: The secondary T-cell response was weaker than the primary response but faster, peaking on day 5 instead of day 15. A small share of clonotypes was detected in both CD4 and CD8 compartments, with the overlap likely arising from convergent recombination. Computational filtering was required because FACS-sorted repertoires could contain abundant contaminating clonotypes from the bulk population. The study included only two donors, which limits how far the findings can be generalized. Most clones expanded after primary vaccination (around 96% of CD4 and around nine tenths of CD8) were re-detected after the booster, suggesting that broad memory maintenance occurred.

The treatment or condition tag for this specimen amounts to: live attenuated yellow fever vaccine strain. At each blood-draw timepoint, two biological replicates of bulk PBMCs were obtained. PBMCs were isolated from peripheral blood using a standard Ficoll-Paque protocol. TriZol was used to extract RNA from bulk PBMCs, from CD4 and CD8 fractions, and from dextramer-positive and dextramer-negative fractions. Synthesis of TCR cDNA relied on 5'RACE template switching, a step that introduced a universal primer site along with unique molecular identifiers. cDNA synthesis was primed from both the TCR alpha and TCR beta constant segments. Libraries were amplified in two PCR steps, with sample barcodes and sequencing adapters added in the second step. Sequencing of libraries was performed on Illumina HiSeq 2500 (2x100 bp) or NovaSeq (2x150 bp). The authors processed their data as follows. MIGEC handled demultiplexing of reads and collapsing into UMI consensus sequences, while MiXCR performed V(D)J alignment. Vaccine-responding clonotypes were defined with edgeR using replicate PBMC samples, requiring FDR below 0.01 and a log2 fold change above 5 up to day 15. CD4 or CD8 identity was assigned to each bulk clonotype according to whether the clonotype was present at higher abundance in the sequenced CD4 repertoire or the sequenced CD8 repertoire. Clones were called with MiXCR by TCRdb after fastp trimmed the public reads at Q25, and only in-frame beta chains were retained. Rows with one shared CDR3 protein collapse into an entry with the most common genes and DNA. Clone size and V and J calls follow TCRdb, not the original study. Across this sample there are some 550,000 distinct CDR3 sequences, with 15% to 20% seen only once. The leading ten clones occupy about 13% of the sample.

In regard to this clonotype: Its cognate antigen has yet to be identified. No much larger clonotype is one base removed from it; base qualities were not supplied.

In the germline V gene (reference sequence), CDR1 corresponds to DFQATT and CDR2 to SNEGSKA. The junction shows trimming of 2 bases on V and 4 bases on J, plus 16 bases between the germline ends. The CDR3 spans 15 residues, from the cysteine through the phenylalanine. Only the CDR3 region is kept as DNA, spanning 45 bases read in frame from base 1. Source: PBMCs, taken 15 days after the yellow fever booster vaccination. The TCR was taken from a man aged 25-40 years who received the YFV17D yellow fever vaccine. This chain is built from TRBV20-1 and TRBJ2-3; a tentative D call is TRBD1 (6 bases match). The nucleotide sequence is given as TGCAGTGCTAGAACTTTTGGGTCAGGGGCAGATACGCAGTATTTT. The translation is CSARTFGSGADTQYF.